Listed below are T cell receptor beta chains from one sample, sequenced in a study of regulatory T cells in long-lasting Graves disease. TCRdb re-called the multiplex PCR reads through MiXCR, storing one row per CDR3 protein. The sample has hundreds of thousands of distinct CDR3 sequences; about 12% are singletons. Another study also made use of these data, one on T cells in Graves' hyperthyroidism and ophthalmopathy.

Sequenced material: peripheral blood mononuclear cells (PBMCs), taken at new diagnosis, from a patient treated with antithyroid drugs. The receptors originated from a woman aged 30 to 39 with Graves disease. CDR3s include the opening cysteine and the closing phenylalanine or tryptophan. The D gene is left open where the match is weak. The listing skips clone size in some rows; elsewhere it reads once, few, many or a size class.

clone_size	cdr3_length	d_call	v_call	j_call	cdr3_aa	cdr3_nt
many	12	-	TRBV18	TRBJ2-6	CASSIGANVLTF	TGTGCCAGCTCCATTGGGGCCAACGTCCTGACTTTC
many	15	-	TRBV7-2	TRBJ2-3	CASSLEGGRSDTQYF	TGTGCCAGCAGCTTAGAAGGTGGCAGGTCAGATACGCAGTATTTT
many	13	TRBD1	TRBV20-1	TRBJ2-5	CSAFRDSKETQYF	TGCAGTGCGTTCCGGGACAGCAAAGAGACCCAGTACTTC
-	15	-	TRBV7-3	TRBJ2-3	CASSSTGQGTDTQYF	TGTGCCAGCAGCTCGACGGGACAAGGCACAGATACGCAGTATTTT
many	15	TRBD2	TRBV29-1	TRBJ2-2	CSVVGGSGVTGELFF	TGCAGCGTTGTGGGCGGGAGCGGTGTCACCGGGGAGCTGTTTTTT
many	14	TRBD1	TRBV2	TRBJ1-1	CASSVSGGDTEAFF	TGTGCCAGCAGTGTGTCAGGGGGGGACACTGAAGCTTTCTTT
many	14	-	TRBV9	TRBJ1-1	CASSRSRDTAEAFF	TGTGCCAGCAGCAGATCCCGCGACACTGCTGAAGCTTTCTTT
-	14	-	TRBV10-3	TRBJ1-3	CASLGGDSGNTIYF	TGTGCCTCCCTGGGAGGGGACTCTGGAAACACCATATATTTT
few	14	-	TRBV6-1	TRBJ2-7	CASREQSFGYEQYF	TGTGCCAGCAGAGAACAGAGTTTCGGCTACGAGCAGTACTTC
many	14	-	TRBV12-3/TRBV12-4	TRBJ2-7	CASSSGGPIYEQYF	TGTGCCAGCAGTTCTGGGGGACCTATTTACGAGCAGTACTTC